What follows describes a single T cell receptor (beta chain). This entry belongs to a study of control samples from healthy donors and cancer patients. TCRdb's copy holds only in-frame clones and misses some; the assay was immunoSEQ multiplex PCR. The table shows 100,000 to 150,000 clones, with more than 85% occurring only once. The CDR3 runs to 13 residues. V was trimmed by 5 bases and J by 1 base, leaving 8 bases between them. Sequencing input: blood. The clonotype originates from a man aged 18 to 30 in good health. The chain uses TRBV12-3 or TRBV12-4 and TRBJ1-1; D is unclear. This CDR3 reads CASSPYRNTEAFF. The CDR3 DNA reads TGTGCCAGCAGTCCTTACCGGAACACTGAAGCTTTCTTT.